A selection of T cell receptor beta chains follows, all from one sample in a study of cytotoxic CD8 clonotypes in ibrutinib-treated CLL. The assay was immunoSEQ multiplex PCR, and TCRdb's table has in-frame clones only and misses some. Among over 30,000 clones listed, 68% were seen once. The material sequenced was PBMCs, taken at disease progression, from a patient treated with ibrutinib. These receptors all come from a human donor with chronic lymphocytic leukemia. The CDR3 runs from the conserved cysteine through the conserved F or W. The order of the fields is CDR3 protein, CDR3 DNA, J gene, clone size, D gene, V gene. A D gene is named only where the DNA matches it firmly. Not every row has a clone size; where given, it reads once, few, many or a size class.

CDR3 protein: CASVITRAGDNSPLHF; CDR3 DNA: TGTGCTAGTGTTATTACTCGCGCGGGGGATAATTCACCCCTCCACTTT; J gene: TRBJ1-6; clone size: -; D gene: -; V gene: TRBV12-5
CDR3 protein: CASSLGGVGVETQYF; CDR3 DNA: TGTGCCAGCAGCTTGGGTGGGGTTGGTGTGGAGACCCAGTACTTC; J gene: TRBJ2-5; clone size: few; D gene: -; V gene: TRBV7-3
CDR3 protein: CASSLEGSGRGETQYF; CDR3 DNA: TGCGCCAGCAGCTTGGAAGGTAGCGGGAGAGGTGAGACCCAGTACTTC; J gene: TRBJ2-5; clone size: -; D gene: TRBD2; V gene: TRBV5-1
CDR3 protein: CASSPRANSGNTIYF; CDR3 DNA: TGTGCCAGCAGCCCCCGGGCTAACTCTGGAAACACCATATATTTT; J gene: TRBJ1-3; clone size: once; D gene: -; V gene: TRBV9
CDR3 protein: CASSPRGPGGGDTQYF; CDR3 DNA: TGTGCCAGCAGTCCCCGTGGCCCCGGGGGGGGAGATACGCAGTATTTT; J gene: TRBJ2-3; clone size: -; D gene: TRBD2; V gene: TRBV27
CDR3 protein: CASSYSSISYNEQFF; CDR3 DNA: TGTGCCAGCAGTTACTCGAGTATCTCCTACAATGAGCAGTTCTTC; J gene: TRBJ2-1; clone size: few; D gene: -; V gene: TRBV6-6
CDR3 protein: CASTAAENTGELFF; CDR3 DNA: TGCGCCAGCACGGCAGCCGAGAACACCGGGGAGCTGTTTTTT; J gene: TRBJ2-2; clone size: -; D gene: -; V gene: TRBV5-1
CDR3 protein: CASSDWGSTEAFF; CDR3 DNA: TGTGCCAGCAGTGATTGGGGGTCCACTGAAGCTTTCTTT; J gene: TRBJ1-1; clone size: -; D gene: -; V gene: TRBV6-1
CDR3 protein: CASSSFGQGLTEQYF; CDR3 DNA: TGTGCCAGCAGTTCCTTTGGACAGGGGCTGACGGAGCAGTACTTC; J gene: TRBJ2-7; clone size: -; D gene: TRBD1; V gene: TRBV11-3
CDR3 protein: CASSYGLATEQFF; CDR3 DNA: TGTGCCAGCAGTTACGGTCTAGCGACTGAGCAGTTCTTC; J gene: TRBJ2-1; clone size: many; D gene: -; V gene: TRBV6-5
CDR3 protein: CASSLGMNTEAFF; CDR3 DNA: TGTGCCAGCAGCCTGGGGATGAACACTGAAGCTTTCTTT; J gene: TRBJ1-1; clone size: few; D gene: -; V gene: TRBV7-9
CDR3 protein: CAWSVRSGGTYEQYF; CDR3 DNA: TGTGCCTGGAGTGTACGGAGTGGGGGAACCTACGAGCAGTACTTC; J gene: TRBJ2-7; clone size: -; D gene: -; V gene: TRBV30
CDR3 protein: CASSYPKGWDEQFF; CDR3 DNA: TGTGCCAGCAGTTACCCCAAGGGGTGGGATGAGCAGTTCTTC; J gene: TRBJ2-1; clone size: -; D gene: -; V gene: TRBV6-6
CDR3 protein: CASSVTAGGWDEQFF; CDR3 DNA: TGTGCCAGCAGCGTAACAGCGGGGGGTTGGGATGAGCAGTTCTTC; J gene: TRBJ2-1; clone size: -; D gene: TRBD2; V gene: TRBV9
CDR3 protein: CASSQARTSGTGELFF; CDR3 DNA: TGTGCCAGCAGCCAAGCAAGGACTAGCGGCACCGGGGAGCTGTTTTTT; J gene: TRBJ2-2; clone size: -; D gene: TRBD2; V gene: TRBV4-2
CDR3 protein: CASSPGTTSGANVLTF; CDR3 DNA: TGTGCCAGCAGCCCCGGGACCACCTCTGGGGCCAACGTCCTGACTTTC; J gene: TRBJ2-6; clone size: -; D gene: -; V gene: TRBV7-8
CDR3 protein: CASSYSFQGTSPLHF; CDR3 DNA: TGTGCCAGCAGTTACTCGTTCCAGGGGACTTCACCCCTCCACTTT; J gene: TRBJ1-6; clone size: -; D gene: -; V gene: TRBV6-5
CDR3 protein: CASSQWAGSTGELFF; CDR3 DNA: TGCGCCAGCAGCCAGTGGGCAGGGAGCACCGGGGAGCTGTTTTTT; J gene: TRBJ2-2; clone size: once; D gene: -; V gene: TRBV4-3
CDR3 protein: CASSSGIGQFF; CDR3 DNA: TGTGCCAGCAGCTCAGGGATCGGACAGTTCTTC; J gene: TRBJ2-1; clone size: few; D gene: -; V gene: TRBV5-6
CDR3 protein: CASSIELAGVPEQFF; CDR3 DNA: TGTGCCAGTAGTATAGAACTAGCGGGAGTACCTGAGCAGTTCTTC; J gene: TRBJ2-1; clone size: -; D gene: TRBD2; V gene: TRBV19
CDR3 protein: CASSIQTGPTPQHF; CDR3 DNA: TGTGCCAGTAGTATCCAGACAGGTCCAACGCCCCAGCATTTT; J gene: TRBJ1-5; clone size: -; D gene: -; V gene: TRBV19
CDR3 protein: CAWSYRQDTEAFF; CDR3 DNA: TGTGCCTGGAGTTACCGCCAGGACACTGAAGCTTTCTTT; J gene: TRBJ1-1; clone size: -; D gene: -; V gene: TRBV30
CDR3 protein: CSVVVGTDTQYF; CDR3 DNA: TGCAGCGTTGTCGTGGGCACAGATACGCAGTATTTT; J gene: TRBJ2-3; clone size: once; D gene: -; V gene: TRBV29-1
CDR3 protein: CASSWGPSSSEAFF; CDR3 DNA: TGCGCCAGCAGCTGGGGACCCAGTTCTTCTGAAGCTTTCTTT; J gene: TRBJ1-1; clone size: -; D gene: -; V gene: TRBV5-1